This T cell receptor beta chain was sequenced in a study of OX40 agonist ivuxolimab in advanced cancers. Whole-study findings and limits: The mean number of expanded clones was higher in CD8+ T cells than in CD4+.

Germline V gene data show CDR1 as MGHRA and CDR2 as YSYEKL. V dropped 0 bases and J dropped 5; count of bases not matched to a gene: 12. The CDR3 is made up of 17 amino acids. TCRdb keeps only in-frame clones here, not all; method: immunoSEQ multiplex PCR. Here the sample spans tens of thousands of clones, roughly 84% being singletons. With respect to this clone: Its antigen is still unknown.

The chain uses TRBV4-1 and TRBJ2-5, with 7 nucleotides matching TRBD2. Source: CD4+ or CD8+ T cells sorted from blood, taken in a trial of the OX40 agonist ivuxolimab. The sequence derives from an adult with an advanced solid tumor such as melanoma, head and neck, liver or kidney cancer. In DNA, the CDR3 is TGCGCCAGCAGCCAAGATGATGAGGCTAGCGGCTCGGAGACCCAGTACTTC. Amino acid sequence: CASSQDDEASGSETQYF.